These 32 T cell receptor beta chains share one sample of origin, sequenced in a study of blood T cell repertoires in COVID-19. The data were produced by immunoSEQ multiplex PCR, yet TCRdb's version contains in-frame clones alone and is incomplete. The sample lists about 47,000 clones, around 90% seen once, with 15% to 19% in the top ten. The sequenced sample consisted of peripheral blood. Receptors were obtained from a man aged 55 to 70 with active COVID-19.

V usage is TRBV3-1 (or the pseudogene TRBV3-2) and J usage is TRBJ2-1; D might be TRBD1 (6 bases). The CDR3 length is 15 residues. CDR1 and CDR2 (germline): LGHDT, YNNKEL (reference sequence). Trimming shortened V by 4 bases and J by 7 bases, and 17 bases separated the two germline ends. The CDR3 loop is CASSLPGTGRNEQFF. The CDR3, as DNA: TGTGCCAGCAGCCTCCCAGGTACAGGGCGGAATGAGCAGTTCTTC.

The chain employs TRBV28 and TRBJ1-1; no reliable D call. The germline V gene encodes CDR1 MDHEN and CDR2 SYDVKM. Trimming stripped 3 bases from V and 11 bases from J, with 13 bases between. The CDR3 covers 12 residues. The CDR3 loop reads CASSFSRGSAFF. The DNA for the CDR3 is TGTGCCAGCAGTTTTAGTCGGGGATCGGCTTTCTTT.

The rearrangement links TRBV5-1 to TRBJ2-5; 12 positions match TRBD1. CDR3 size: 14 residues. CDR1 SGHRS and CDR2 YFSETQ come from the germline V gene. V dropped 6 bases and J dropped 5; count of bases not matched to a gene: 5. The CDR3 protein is CASTGTGGPETQYF. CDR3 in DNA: TGCGCCAGCACCGGGACAGGGGGCCCGGAGACCCAGTACTTC.

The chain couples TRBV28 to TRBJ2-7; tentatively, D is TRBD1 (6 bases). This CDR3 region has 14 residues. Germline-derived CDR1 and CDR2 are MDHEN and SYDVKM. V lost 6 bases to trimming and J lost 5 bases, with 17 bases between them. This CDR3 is CASSLDTGSDEQYF. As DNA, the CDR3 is TGTGCCAGCAGCCTGGATACAGGGTCCGACGAGCAGTACTTC.

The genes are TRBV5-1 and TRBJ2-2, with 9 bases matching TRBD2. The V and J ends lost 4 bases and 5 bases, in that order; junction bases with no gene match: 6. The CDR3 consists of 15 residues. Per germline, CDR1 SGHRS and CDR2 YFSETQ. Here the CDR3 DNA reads TGCGCCAGCAGCCCCGGGACTAGCATGACCGGGGAGCTGTTTTTT. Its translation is CASSPGTSMTGELFF.

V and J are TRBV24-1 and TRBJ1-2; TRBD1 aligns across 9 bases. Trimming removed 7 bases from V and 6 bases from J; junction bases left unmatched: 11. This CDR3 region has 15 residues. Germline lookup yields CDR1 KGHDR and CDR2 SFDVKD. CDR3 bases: TGTGCCACCAGCGGAAACCGGGACAGGGAGGATGGCTACACCTTC. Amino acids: CATSGNRDREDGYTF.

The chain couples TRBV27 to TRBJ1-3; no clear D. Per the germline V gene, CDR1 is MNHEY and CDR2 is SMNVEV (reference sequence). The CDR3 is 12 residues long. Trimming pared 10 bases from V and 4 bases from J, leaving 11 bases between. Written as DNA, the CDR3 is TGTGCCAAAACAGCTAACGGAAACACCATATATTTT. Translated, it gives CAKTANGNTIYF.

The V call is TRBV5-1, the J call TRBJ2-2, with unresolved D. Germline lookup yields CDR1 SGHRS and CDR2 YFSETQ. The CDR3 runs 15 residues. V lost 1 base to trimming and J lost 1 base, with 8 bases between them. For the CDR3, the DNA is TGCGCCAGCAGCTTGTCAAACTTGAACACCGGGGAGCTGTTTTTT. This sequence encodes CASSLSNLNTGELFF.

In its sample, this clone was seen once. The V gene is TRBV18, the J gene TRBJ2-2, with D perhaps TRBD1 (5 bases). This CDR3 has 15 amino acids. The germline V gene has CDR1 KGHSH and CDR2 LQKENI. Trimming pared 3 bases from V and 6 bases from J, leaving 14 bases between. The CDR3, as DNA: TGTGCCAGCTCACCGCGGCAGGGCGGCGCCGGGGAGCTGTTTTTT. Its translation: CASSPRQGGAGELFF.

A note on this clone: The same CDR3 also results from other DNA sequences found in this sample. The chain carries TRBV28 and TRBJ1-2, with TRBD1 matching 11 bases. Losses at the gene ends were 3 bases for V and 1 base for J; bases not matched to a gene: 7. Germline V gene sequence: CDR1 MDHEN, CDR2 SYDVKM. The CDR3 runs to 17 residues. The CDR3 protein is CASSFGTGGPNNYGYTF. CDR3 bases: TGTGCCAGCAGTTTCGGGACAGGGGGACCTAATAACTATGGCTACACCTTC.

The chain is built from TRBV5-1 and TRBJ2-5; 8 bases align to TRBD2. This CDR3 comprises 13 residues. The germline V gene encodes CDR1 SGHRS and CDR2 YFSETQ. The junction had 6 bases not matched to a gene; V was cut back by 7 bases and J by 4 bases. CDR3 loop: CASGAGARETQYF. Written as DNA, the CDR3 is TGCGCCAGCGGAGCGGGAGCCAGAGAGACCCAGTACTTC.

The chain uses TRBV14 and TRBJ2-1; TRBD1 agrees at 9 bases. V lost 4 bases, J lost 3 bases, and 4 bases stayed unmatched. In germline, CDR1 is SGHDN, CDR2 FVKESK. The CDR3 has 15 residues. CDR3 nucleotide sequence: TGTGCCAGCAGCCGTGGGACAGGGATCTACAATGAGCAGTTCTTC. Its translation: CASSRGTGIYNEQFF.

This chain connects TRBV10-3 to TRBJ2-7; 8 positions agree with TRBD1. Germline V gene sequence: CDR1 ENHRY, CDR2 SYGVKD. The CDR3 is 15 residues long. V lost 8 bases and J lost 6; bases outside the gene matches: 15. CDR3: CAIEAGFDRGSEQYF. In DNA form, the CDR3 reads TGTGCCATCGAGGCCGGGTTTGACAGGGGATCCGAGCAGTACTTC.

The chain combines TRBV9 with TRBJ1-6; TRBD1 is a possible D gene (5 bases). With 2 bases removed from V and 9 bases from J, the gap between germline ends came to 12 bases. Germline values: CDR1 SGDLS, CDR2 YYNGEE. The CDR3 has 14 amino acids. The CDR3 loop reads CASSVRDWGSPLHF. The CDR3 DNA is TGTGCCAGCAGCGTCCGGGACTGGGGTTCACCCCTCCACTTT.

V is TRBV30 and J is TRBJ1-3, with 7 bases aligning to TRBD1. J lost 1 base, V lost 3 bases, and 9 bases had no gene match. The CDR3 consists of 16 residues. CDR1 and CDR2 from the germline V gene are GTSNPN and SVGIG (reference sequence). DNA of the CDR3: TGTGCCTGGAGGGCTATCTACAGGGGTTCTGGAAACACCATATATTTT. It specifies CAWRAIYRGSGNTIYF.

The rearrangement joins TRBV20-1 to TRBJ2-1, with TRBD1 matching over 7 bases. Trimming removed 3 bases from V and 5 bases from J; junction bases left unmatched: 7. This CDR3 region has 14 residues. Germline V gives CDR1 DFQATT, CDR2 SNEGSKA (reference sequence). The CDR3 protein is CSASRGQLNNEQFF. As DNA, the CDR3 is TGCAGTGCTAGTAGGGGACAGCTAAACAATGAGCAGTTCTTC.

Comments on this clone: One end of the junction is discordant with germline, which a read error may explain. CDR3 sequence (DNA): TGTGCTAGCAGCCGGACAGGCAATCAGCCCCAGCATTTT. Translation gives CASSRTGNQPQHF. V usage is TRBV7-7 and J usage is TRBJ1-5, with a tentative D call TRBD1 (6 bases). This CDR3 is 13 amino acids long. Per the germline V gene, CDR1 is SSHAT and CDR2 is FNYEAQ (reference sequence).

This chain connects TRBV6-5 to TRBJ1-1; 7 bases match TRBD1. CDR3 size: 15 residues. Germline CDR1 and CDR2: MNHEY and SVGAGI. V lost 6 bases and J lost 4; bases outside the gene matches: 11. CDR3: CASSPGGGYGTEAFF. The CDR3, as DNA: TGTGCCAGCAGCCCAGGAGGGGGCTACGGCACTGAAGCTTTCTTT.

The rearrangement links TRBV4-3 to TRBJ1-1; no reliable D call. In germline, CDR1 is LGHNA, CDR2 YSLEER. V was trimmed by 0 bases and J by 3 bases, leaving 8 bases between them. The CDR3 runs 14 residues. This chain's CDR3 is CASSQEWRDTEAFF. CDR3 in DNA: TGCGCCAGCAGCCAAGAATGGAGGGACACTGAAGCTTTCTTT.

DNA for the CDR3: TGCGCCAGCACCCCCGGGACATCGGTCCACGAGCAGTACTTC. Its protein product is CASTPGTSVHEQYF. This chain uses TRBV5-1 with TRBJ2-7; possible D gene TRBD1, 6 bases. The germline CDR1 and CDR2 sequences are SGHRS and YFSETQ. The CDR3 contains 14 residues. The V end was cut by 6 bases, the J end by 5 bases, with 18 bases between. Variable domain in full (rest from reference TRBV5-1 and TRBJ2-7): KAGVTQTPRYLIKTRGQQVTLSCSPISGHRSVSWYQQTPGQGLQFLFEYFSETQRNKGNFPGRFSGRQFSNSRSEMNVSTLELGDSALYLCASTPGTSVHEQYFGPGTRLTVT.

CDR3 region: CSVGQLSNEKLFF. CDR3 nucleotide sequence: TGCAGCGTCGGACAGCTTAGTAATGAAAAACTGTTTTTT. The chain combines TRBV29-1 with TRBJ1-4; D perhaps matches TRBD1 (6 bases). CDR3 length: 13 amino acids. Per the germline V gene, CDR1 is SQVTM and CDR2 is ANQGSEA. The ends were cut back, 6 bases at V and 4 bases at J, with 12 bases in the middle.

The CDR3, as DNA: TGTGCCAGCAGTGACACCCTAAGACTAGCGGGAGGGCATGAGCAGTTCTTC. Translating gives CASSDTLRLAGGHEQFF. The chain carries TRBV6-4 and TRBJ2-1; TRBD2 agrees at 14 bases. The CDR3 loop spans 17 amino acids. The V gene's germline CDR1 is MRHNA and CDR2 SNTAGT. The J segment lost 8 bases and the V segment lost 2 bases, leaving 8 bases of the junction unmatched.

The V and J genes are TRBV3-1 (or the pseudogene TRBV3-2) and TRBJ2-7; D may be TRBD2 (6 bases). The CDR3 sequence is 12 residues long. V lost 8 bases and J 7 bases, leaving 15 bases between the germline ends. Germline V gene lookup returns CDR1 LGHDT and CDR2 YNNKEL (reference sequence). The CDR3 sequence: CASQGPGREQYF. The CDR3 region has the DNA TGTGCCAGCCAGGGACCTGGGAGGGAGCAGTACTTC.

CDR3 protein: CASSPDNSGINEQFF. CDR3 sequence (DNA): TGTGCCAGCAGCCCCGATAATAGCGGGATAAATGAGCAGTTCTTC. The chain links TRBV9 to TRBJ2-1, with TRBD2 matching over 8 bases. V shed 4 bases and J 7 bases; nucleotides not matched to a gene: 10. The length of the CDR3 is 15 residues. The germline CDR1 and CDR2 sequences are SGDLS and YYNGEE.

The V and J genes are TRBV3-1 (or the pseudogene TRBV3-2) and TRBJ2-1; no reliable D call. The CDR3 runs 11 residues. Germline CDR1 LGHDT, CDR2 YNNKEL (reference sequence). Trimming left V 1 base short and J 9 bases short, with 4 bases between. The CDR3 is CASSQAGEQFF. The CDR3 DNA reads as TGTGCCAGCAGCCAAGCGGGTGAGCAGTTCTTC.

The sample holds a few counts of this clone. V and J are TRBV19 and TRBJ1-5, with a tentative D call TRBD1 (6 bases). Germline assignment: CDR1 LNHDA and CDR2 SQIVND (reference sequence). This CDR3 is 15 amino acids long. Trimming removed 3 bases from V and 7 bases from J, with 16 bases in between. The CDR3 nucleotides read TGTGCCAGTAGTATGCAGACAGGCGCTGGGCAGCCCCAGCATTTT. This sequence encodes CASSMQTGAGQPQHF.

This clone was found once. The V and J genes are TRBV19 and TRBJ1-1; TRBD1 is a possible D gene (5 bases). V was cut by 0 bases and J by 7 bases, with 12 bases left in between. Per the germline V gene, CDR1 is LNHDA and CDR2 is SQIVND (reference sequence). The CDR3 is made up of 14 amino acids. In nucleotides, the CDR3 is TGTGCCAGTAGTATAGACGGACAAGCCTATGAAGCTTTCTTT. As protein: CASSIDGQAYEAFF.

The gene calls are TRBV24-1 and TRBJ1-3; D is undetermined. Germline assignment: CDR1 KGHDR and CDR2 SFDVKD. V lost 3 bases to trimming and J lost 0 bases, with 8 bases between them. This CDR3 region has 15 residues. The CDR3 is CATSDGASSGNTIYF. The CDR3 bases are TGTGCCACCAGTGATGGAGCGAGCTCTGGAAACACCATATATTTT.

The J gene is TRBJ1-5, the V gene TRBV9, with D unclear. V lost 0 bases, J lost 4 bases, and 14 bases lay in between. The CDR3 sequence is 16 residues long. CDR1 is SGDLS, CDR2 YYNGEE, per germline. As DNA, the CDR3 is TGTGCCAGCAGCGTAGTAGTTGGTTTTGCGAATCAGCCCCAGCATTTT. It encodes CASSVVVGFANQPQHF. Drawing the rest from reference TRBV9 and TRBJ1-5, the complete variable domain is DSGVTQTPKHLITATGQRVTLRCSPRSGDLSVYWYQQSLDQGLQFLIQYYNGEERAKGNILERFSAQQFPDLHSELNLSSLELGDSALYFCASSVVVGFANQPQHFGDGTRLSIL.

CDR3 coding DNA: TGCGCCAGCAGCCAGGTGGAGCTGCTGGGCGAGCAGTACTTC. It yields the protein CASSQVELLGEQYF. This chain connects TRBV4-1 to TRBJ2-7; D unclear. From germline, CDR1 is MGHRA and CDR2 YSYEKL. This CDR3 comprises 14 residues. V shed 3 bases and J shed 6 bases, with 15 bases lying between them.

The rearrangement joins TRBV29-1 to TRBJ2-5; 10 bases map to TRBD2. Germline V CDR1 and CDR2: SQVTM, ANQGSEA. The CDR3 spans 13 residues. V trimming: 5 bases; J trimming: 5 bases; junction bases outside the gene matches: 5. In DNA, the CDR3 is TGCAGCGTTAGCGGGAGGGCTTCGGAGACCCAGTACTTC. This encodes CSVSGRASETQYF.

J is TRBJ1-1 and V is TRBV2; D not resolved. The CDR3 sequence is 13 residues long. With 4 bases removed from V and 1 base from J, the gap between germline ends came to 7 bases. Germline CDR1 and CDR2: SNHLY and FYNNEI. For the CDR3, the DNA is TGTGCCAGCAGTGGGGAGGGGAACACTGAAGCTTTCTTT. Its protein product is CASSGEGNTEAFF.